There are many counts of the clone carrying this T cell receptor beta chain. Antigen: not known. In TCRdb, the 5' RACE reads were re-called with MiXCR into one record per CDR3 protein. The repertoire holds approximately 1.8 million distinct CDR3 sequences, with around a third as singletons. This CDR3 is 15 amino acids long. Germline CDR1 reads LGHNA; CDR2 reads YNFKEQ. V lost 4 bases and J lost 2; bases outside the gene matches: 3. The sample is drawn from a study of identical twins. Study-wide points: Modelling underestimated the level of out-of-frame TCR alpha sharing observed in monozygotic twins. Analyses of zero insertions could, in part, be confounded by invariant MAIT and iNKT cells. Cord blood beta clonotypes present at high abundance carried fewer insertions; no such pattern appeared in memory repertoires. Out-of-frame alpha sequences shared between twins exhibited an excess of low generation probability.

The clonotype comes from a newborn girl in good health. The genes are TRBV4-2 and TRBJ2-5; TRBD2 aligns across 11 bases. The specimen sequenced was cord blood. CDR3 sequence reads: CASSRRLAGQETQYF. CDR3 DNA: TGTGCCAGCAGCCGCCGACTAGCGGGGCAAGAGACCCAGTACTTC.